This TCR beta chain was sequenced during a study of cytomegalovirus exposure and HLA in healthy donors. The study, taken as a whole, reports: Most TCR sequences were uncommon, yet certain public TCRs appeared in many donors. Cytomegalovirus status, reportedly, was diagnosed with high specificity and sensitivity by the classifier. Overall, roughly 150 TCR beta chains were annotated as cytomegalovirus-associated.

Repertoires were generated with immunoSEQ multiplex PCR, while TCRdb's copy carries only in-frame clones and drops some. Among around 95,000 clones listed, around 84% were seen once. The ends were cut back, 1 base at V and 5 bases at J, with 15 bases in the middle. This CDR3 comprises 15 residues. CDR1 SGHDN and CDR2 FVKESK come from the germline V gene. On this clone: Its target is unknown.

This sequence originates from a man younger than 30 in good health and CMV-seropositive. The sample consisted of PBMCs. The chain combines TRBV14 with TRBJ2-7, with a possible D match to TRBD2 (5 bases). The CDR3 spells CASSQAPDSTNEQYF. CDR3 DNA: TGTGCCAGCAGCCAAGCCCCGGACTCCACCAACGAGCAGTACTTC.